This T cell receptor (beta chain) was recovered during a study of T cells after yellow fever vaccination. On the study more broadly: SMART-Seq v4 Ultra Low Input prepared libraries from low-cell fractions. Overall study findings and caveats: Post-booster repertoires again held most primary-vaccination clones (about 96% CD4, roughly 89% CD8).

The V gene's germline CDR1 is LNHDA and CDR2 SQIVND (reference sequence). Deletions cut 10 bases from V and 2 bases from J, with 18 bases between. The CDR3 runs to 14 residues. TCRdb analysed the 5' RACE reads with MiXCR anew, one entry per CDR3 protein. The table lists 600,000 to 750,000 distinct CDR3 sequences, 9% to 15% of them singletons. Turning to this clonotype: Its matching antigen is unknown.

This chain connects TRBV19 to TRBJ2-7; no definite D call. The starting material was PBMCs, obtained on the day of the yellow fever booster vaccination. This sequence originates from a man aged 25 to 40 who received the YFV17D yellow fever vaccine. Here the CDR3 DNA reads TGTGCCACTTCCAGGTTCAGCCTAACCTACGAGCAGTACTTC. It translates to CATSRFSLTYEQYF.